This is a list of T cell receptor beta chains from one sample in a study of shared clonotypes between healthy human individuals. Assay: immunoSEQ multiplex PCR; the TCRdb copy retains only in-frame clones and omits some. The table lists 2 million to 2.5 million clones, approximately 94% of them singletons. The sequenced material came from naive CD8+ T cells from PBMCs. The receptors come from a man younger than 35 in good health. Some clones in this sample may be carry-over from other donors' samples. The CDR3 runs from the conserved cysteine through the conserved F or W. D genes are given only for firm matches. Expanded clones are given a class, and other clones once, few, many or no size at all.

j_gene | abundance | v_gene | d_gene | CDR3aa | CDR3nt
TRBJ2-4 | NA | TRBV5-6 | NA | CASSLKPGPLGVAKNIQYF | TGTGCCAGCAGCTTAAAACCCGGGCCCCTCGGGGTAGCCAAAAACATTCAGTACTTC
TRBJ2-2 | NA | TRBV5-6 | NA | CASSKQGRELFF | TGTGCCAGCAGCAAACAGGGTCGGGAGCTGTTTTTT
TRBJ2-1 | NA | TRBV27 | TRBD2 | CASSQLAGGLDYNEQFF | TGTGCCAGCAGCCAACTAGCGGGAGGGTTGGACTACAATGAGCAGTTCTTC
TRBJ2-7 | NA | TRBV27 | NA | CASSWGPGRPPFYEQYF | TGTGCCAGCAGTTGGGGCCCCGGACGTCCCCCATTTTACGAGCAGTACTTC
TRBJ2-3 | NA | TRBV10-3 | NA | CAIRILLWNGTDTQYF | TGTGCCATCAGGATTCTGCTTTGGAATGGCACAGATACGCAGTATTTT
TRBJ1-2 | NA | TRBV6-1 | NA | CASSEVGGRSYGYTF | TGTGCCAGCAGTGAGGTTGGGGGGCGCAGCTATGGCTACACCTTC
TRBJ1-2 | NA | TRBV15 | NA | CATSFGVNYGYTF | TGTGCCACCAGCTTCGGGGTTAACTATGGCTACACCTTC
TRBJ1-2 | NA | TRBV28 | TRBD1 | CASRWGQGGNYGYTF | TGTGCCAGCAGATGGGGACAGGGAGGTAACTATGGCTACACCTTC
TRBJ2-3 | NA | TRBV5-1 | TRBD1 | CASSIPSRGLTSTDTQYF | TGCGCCAGCAGCATCCCTTCAAGGGGGCTTACTAGCACAGATACGCAGTATTTT
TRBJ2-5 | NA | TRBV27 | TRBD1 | CASSFSGTGGETQYF | TGTGCCAGCAGTTTCTCCGGGACAGGAGGAGAGACCCAGTACTTC
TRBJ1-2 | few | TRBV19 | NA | CASSQDRFSDYGYTF | TGTGCCAGTAGCCAAGACAGGTTCAGCGACTATGGCTACACCTTC
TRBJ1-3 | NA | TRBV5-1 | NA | CASSLVTGSSGNTIYF | TGCGCCAGCAGCTTGGTTACAGGTAGCTCTGGAAACACCATATATTTT
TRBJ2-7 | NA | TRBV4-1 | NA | CASSQVPGDYEQYF | TGCGCCAGCAGCCAGGTCCCGGGGGACTACGAGCAGTACTTC
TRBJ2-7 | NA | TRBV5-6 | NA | CASSLGSSYEQYF | TGTGCCAGCAGCTTGGGATCCTCCTACGAGCAGTACTTC
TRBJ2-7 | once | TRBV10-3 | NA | CAISETANEQYF | TGTGCCATCAGTGAGACCGCCAACGAGCAGTACTTC
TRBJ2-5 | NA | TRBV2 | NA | CASSVPGQSETQYF | TGTGCCAGCAGTGTCCCAGGACAGTCGGAGACCCAGTACTTC
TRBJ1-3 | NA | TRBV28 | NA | CASSLPPPPDSGNTIYF | TGTGCCAGCAGTCTACCCCCCCCACCTGATTCTGGAAACACCATATATTTT
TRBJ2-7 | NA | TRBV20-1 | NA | CSASMGREQYF | TGCAGTGCTAGTATGGGGAGGGAGCAGTACTTC
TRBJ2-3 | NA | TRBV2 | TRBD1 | CASRGQFPSTDTQYF | TGTGCCAGCAGGGGACAGTTCCCGAGCACAGATACGCAGTATTTT
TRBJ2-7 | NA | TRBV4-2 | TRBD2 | CASSPRIAGDYEQYF | TGTGCCAGCAGCCCGCGGATAGCGGGAGACTACGAGCAGTACTTC
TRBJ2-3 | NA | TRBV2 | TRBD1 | CASSNPGQGVEDTQYF | TGTGCCAGCAGCAATCCGGGACAGGGGGTGGAAGATACGCAGTATTTT
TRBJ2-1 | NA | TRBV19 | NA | CASSTARDNEQFF | TGTGCCAGTAGTACCGCAAGGGACAATGAGCAGTTCTTC
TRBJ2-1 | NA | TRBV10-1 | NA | CASSESSAEQFF | TGCGCCAGCAGTGAGTCCTCGGCGGAGCAGTTCTTC
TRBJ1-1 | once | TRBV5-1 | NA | CASSLEGTMNTEAFF | TGCGCCAGCAGCTTGGAGGGAACCATGAACACTGAAGCTTTCTTT
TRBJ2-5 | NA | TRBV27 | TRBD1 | CATKNFGTVQETQYF | TGTGCCACCAAGAACTTTGGGACAGTCCAAGAGACCCAGTACTTC
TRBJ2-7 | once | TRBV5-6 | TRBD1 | CASSPGTDNRYEQYF | TGTGCCAGCAGCCCCGGGACAGATAACCGCTACGAGCAGTACTTC
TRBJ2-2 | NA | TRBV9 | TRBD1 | CASSETGNLPGELFF | TGTGCCAGCAGCGAGACAGGGAATCTCCCCGGGGAGCTGTTTTTT
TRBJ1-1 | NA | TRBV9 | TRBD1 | CASSRGTGAEAFF | TGTGCCAGCAGCCGTGGGACAGGAGCTGAAGCTTTCTTT
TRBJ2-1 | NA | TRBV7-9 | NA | CASSLGSYNEQFF | TGTGCCAGCAGCCTCGGGTCCTACAATGAGCAGTTCTTC
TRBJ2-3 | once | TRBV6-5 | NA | CASTQRPYGTDTQYF | TGTGCCAGCACCCAGCGGCCCTACGGCACAGATACGCAGTATTTT
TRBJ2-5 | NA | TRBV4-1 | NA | CASSQDRPEGETQYF | TGCGCCAGCAGCCAAGATCGACCGGAGGGGGAGACCCAGTACTTC
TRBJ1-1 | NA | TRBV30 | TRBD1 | CAWSATGGGTEAFF | TGTGCCTGGAGCGCGACAGGGGGGGGGACTGAAGCTTTCTTT